This T cell receptor beta chain was observed in a study of OX40 agonist ivuxolimab in advanced cancers. Study details: With a range of roughly 20 to 80, age averaged roughly 60 years, and 75% to 90% were male. Partial responses occurred in Three dose-escalation patients, one with hepatocellular carcinoma and two with cutaneous melanoma. General study results and limits: At 0.1 to 3.0 mg/kg, clonal expansion of CD4+ and CD8+ blood T cells had occurred by week 6.

Concerning this clone itself: Its antigen is not identified.

Repertoires were generated with immunoSEQ multiplex PCR, while TCRdb's copy carries only in-frame clones and drops some. This table holds about 100,000 clones, 80% to 95% found once. V gave up 4 bases and J gave up 3 bases, with 20 bases separating them. This CDR3 comprises 17 residues. Germline lookup yields CDR1 SGHRS and CDR2 YFSETQ. Patients were ruled out by autoimmune disease history or systemic immunosuppression. The TCR originated in an adult with an advanced solid tumor such as melanoma, head and neck, liver or kidney cancer. The V and J genes are TRBV5-1 and TRBJ2-1, with D possibly being TRBD2 (6 bases). Source: CD4+ or CD8+ T cells sorted from blood, taken in a trial of the OX40 agonist ivuxolimab. As DNA, the CDR3 is TGCGCCAGCAGCCCGGCGGTGTCTAGCGAAAACTACAATGAGCAGTTCTTC. This translates into CASSPAVSSENYNEQFF.